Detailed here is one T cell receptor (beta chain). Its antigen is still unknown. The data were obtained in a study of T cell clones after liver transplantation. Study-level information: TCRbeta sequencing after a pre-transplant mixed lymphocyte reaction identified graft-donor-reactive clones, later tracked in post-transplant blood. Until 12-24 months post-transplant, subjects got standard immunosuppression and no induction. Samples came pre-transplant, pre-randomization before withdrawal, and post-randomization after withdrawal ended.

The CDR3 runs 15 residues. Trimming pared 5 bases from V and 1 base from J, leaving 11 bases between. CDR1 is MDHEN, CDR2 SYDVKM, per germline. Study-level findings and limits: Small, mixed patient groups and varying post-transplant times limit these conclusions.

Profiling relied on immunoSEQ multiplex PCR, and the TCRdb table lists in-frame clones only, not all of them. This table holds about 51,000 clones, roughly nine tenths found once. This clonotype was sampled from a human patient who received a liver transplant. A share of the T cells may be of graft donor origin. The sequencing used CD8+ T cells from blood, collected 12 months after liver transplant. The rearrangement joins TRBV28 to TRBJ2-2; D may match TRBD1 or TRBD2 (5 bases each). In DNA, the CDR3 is TGTGCCAGCAGTCCGAGGGGCGGGAACACCGGGGAGCTGTTTTTT. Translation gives CASSPRGGNTGELFF.